The entry below gives a single TCR beta chain sequence along with its context. Its cognate antigen is unknown. The table came from immunoSEQ multiplex PCR; TCRdb's copy has only in-frame clones and leaves some out. This table has about 1.1 million clones, about 84% appearing once. The record originates from a study of shared clonotypes between healthy human individuals. Looked up from germline, CDR1 is SGHAT and CDR2 is FQNNGV. The CDR3 totals 15 residues. Trimming cost V 1 base and J 10 bases, with 20 bases left between them. Study-level findings and limits: What naive subsets generally showed was a larger estimated richness than memory subsets showed.

V gene TRBV11-2 combines with J gene TRBJ2-7; a possible D gene is TRBD1 (6 bases). Sequenced material: memory CD4+ T cells from PBMCs. The subset is: CD45RA-negative fraction. The receptor's source is a young man in good health. Some clones in this sample may be carry-over from other donors' samples. The DNA of the CDR3 is TGTGCCAGCAGCTTAGGAGTCGTGGGAAGGGGGTTCCAGTACTTC. It encodes CASSLGVVGRGFQYF.